Listed below are T cell receptor beta chains from one sample, sequenced in a study of cytomegalovirus exposure and HLA in healthy donors. Sequencing was performed with immunoSEQ multiplex PCR; in TCRdb, only in-frame clones are kept and a portion is missing. The profile shows approximately 120,000 clones, over 75% of them singletons. Sequencing input: PBMCs. All receptors come from a man in his forties in good health and CMV-seropositive. Each CDR3 is given with its conserved first and last residue. Each record gives: clone size, V gene, CDR3 length, D gene, J gene, CDR3 protein, CDR3 DNA. The D gene is left open where the match is weak. A row's size may be missing; if present it is once, few, many or a size class.

size: .
V: TRBV2
length: 14
D: TRBD1
J: TRBJ1-1
CDR3: CASTPMDRGTEAFF
DNA: TGTGCCAGCACACCTATGGACAGGGGAACTGAAGCTTTCTTT

size: few
V: TRBV6-4
length: 15
D: .
J: TRBJ2-2
CDR3: CASSDSSGVPGELFF
DNA: TGTGCCAGCAGTGACTCGTCAGGGGTCCCCGGGGAGCTGTTTTTT

size: .
V: TRBV4-2
length: 17
D: TRBD2
J: TRBJ2-3
CDR3: CASSQSSGGARTDTQYF
DNA: TGTGCCAGCAGCCAGTCTAGCGGGGGGGCTCGCACAGATACGCAGTATTTT

size: .
V: TRBV7-2
length: 12
D: .
J: TRBJ2-3
CDR3: CASSPYADTQYF
DNA: TGTGCCAGCAGCCCTTATGCAGATACGCAGTATTTT

size: .
V: TRBV2
length: 16
D: TRBD1
J: TRBJ1-1
CDR3: CASSYTSDRVNTEAFF
DNA: TGTGCCAGCAGCTACACATCGGACAGGGTAAACACTGAAGCTTTCTTT

size: .
V: TRBV15
length: 16
D: .
J: TRBJ1-5
CDR3: CATSRDWRASNQPQHF
DNA: TGTGCCACCAGCAGAGATTGGAGGGCCTCCAATCAGCCCCAGCATTTT

size: once
V: TRBV10-3
length: 15
D: TRBD1
J: TRBJ2-7
CDR3: CAISESRDRAYEQYF
DNA: TGTGCCATCAGTGAGTCCCGGGACAGGGCCTACGAGCAGTACTTC

size: .
V: TRBV13
length: 12
D: .
J: TRBJ1-1
CDR3: CASGFPGTEAFF
DNA: TGTGCCAGCGGCTTCCCGGGGACTGAAGCTTTCTTT

size: .
V: TRBV27
length: 15
D: TRBD1
J: TRBJ1-1
CDR3: CASSLFGTVNTEAFF
DNA: TGTGCCAGCAGTTTATTCGGGACAGTGAACACTGAAGCTTTCTTT

size: few
V: TRBV19
length: 16
D: .
J: TRBJ1-1
CDR3: CASSIDVGAEGGKAFF
DNA: TGTGCCAGTAGTATAGATGTTGGGGCCGAAGGTGGAAAAGCTTTCTTT

size: once
V: TRBV11-3
length: 14
D: .
J: TRBJ2-1
CDR3: CASSEPGTPNEQFF
DNA: TGTGCCAGCAGCGAACCCGGGACACCGAATGAGCAGTTCTTC